This TCR beta chain was recorded in a study of shared T cell receptors in the human thymus. The table came from immunoSEQ multiplex PCR; TCRdb's copy has only in-frame clones and leaves some out. The table shows hundreds of thousands of clones, with around 89% occurring only once. The CDR3 has 15 amino acids. CDR1 is SGHAT and CDR2 is FQNNGV in the germline V gene. The ends were cut back, 2 bases at V and 4 bases at J, with 14 bases in the middle. These records were also assigned to another study, of human thymus T cells. That report notes: The donor group consisted of healthy Finnish infants who were having corrective surgery for congenital heart defects. The thymus was resected at corrective cardiac surgery. What appeared biased in thymic and blood repertoires was the usage of V and J genes. Thymic repertoires from unrelated individuals overlapped highly, related research reported.

The clonotype originates from a boy in the first two years of life with a congenital heart defect. The chain links TRBV11-2 to TRBJ1-2; D call uncertain. The sample comprised thymocytes. The chain's CDR3 is CASSLNSQRAYGYTF. CDR3 sequence (DNA): TGTGCCAGCAGCTTAAACAGCCAGCGGGCCTATGGCTACACCTTC. The whole variable domain, filled in from reference TRBV11-2 and TRBJ1-2, reads EAGVAQSPRYKIIEKRQSVAFWCNPISGHATLYWYQQILGQGPKLLIQFQNNGVVDDSQLPKDRFSAERLKGVDSTLKIQPAKLEDSAVYLCASSLNSQRAYGYTFGSGTRLTVV.